The T cell receptor beta chain described here comes from a study of cytomegalovirus exposure and HLA in healthy donors. As for the study in general: Falling in the Caucasian-associated ancestry cluster were 81% of under 500 genotyped donors.

The ends were cut back, 2 bases at V and 2 bases at J, with 14 bases in the middle. The germline V gene has CDR1 SGHKS and CDR2 YYEKEE (reference sequence). The CDR3 totals 16 residues. Use of 60 Vbeta and 13 Jbeta primers characterized the PCR. Here immunoSEQ multiplex PCR was the method, and the copy in TCRdb shows in-frame clones only, minus some. The sample includes some 180,000 clones, about four fifths of them seen just once. The chain couples TRBV5-5 to TRBJ1-5; D uncertain. Sequenced material: PBMCs. The sequence came from a middle-aged man in good health and CMV-seropositive. DNA for the CDR3: TGTGCCAGCAGCTTCGTGGCCTCTAGAGGCAATCAGCCCCAGCATTTT. It yields the protein CASSFVASRGNQPQHF.